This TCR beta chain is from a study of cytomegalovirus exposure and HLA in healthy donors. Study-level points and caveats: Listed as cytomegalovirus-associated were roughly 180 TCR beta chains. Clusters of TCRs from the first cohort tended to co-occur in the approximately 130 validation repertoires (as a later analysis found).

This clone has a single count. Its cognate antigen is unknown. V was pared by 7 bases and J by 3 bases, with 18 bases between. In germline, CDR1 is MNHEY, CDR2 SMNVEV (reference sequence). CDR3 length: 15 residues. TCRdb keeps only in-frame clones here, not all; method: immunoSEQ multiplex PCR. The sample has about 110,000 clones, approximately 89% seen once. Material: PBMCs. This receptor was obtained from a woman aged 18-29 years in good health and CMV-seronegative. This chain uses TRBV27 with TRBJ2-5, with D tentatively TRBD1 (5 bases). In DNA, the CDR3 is TGTGCCAGCAAGGCCCTTGCGCAGGGTGAAGAGACCCAGTACTTC. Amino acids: CASKALAQGEETQYF.